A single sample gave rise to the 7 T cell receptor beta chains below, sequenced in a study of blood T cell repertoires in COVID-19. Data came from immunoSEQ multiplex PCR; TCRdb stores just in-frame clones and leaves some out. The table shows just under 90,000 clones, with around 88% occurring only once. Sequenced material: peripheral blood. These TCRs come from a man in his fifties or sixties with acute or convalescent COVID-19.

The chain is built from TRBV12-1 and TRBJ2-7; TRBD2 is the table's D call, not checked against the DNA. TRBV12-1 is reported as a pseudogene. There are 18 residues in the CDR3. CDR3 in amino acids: CASSGLGTSHAHKVEQYF. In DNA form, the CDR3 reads TGTGCCAGCAGCGGCCTTGGGACTAGTCATGCCCACAAAGTCGAGCAGTACTTC.

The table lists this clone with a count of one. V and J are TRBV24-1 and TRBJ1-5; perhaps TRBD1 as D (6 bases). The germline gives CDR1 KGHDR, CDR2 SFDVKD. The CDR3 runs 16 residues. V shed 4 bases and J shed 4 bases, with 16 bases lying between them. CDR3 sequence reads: CATSEGEGGQNQPQHF. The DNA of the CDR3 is TGTGCCACCAGTGAGGGGGAGGGGGGGCAGAATCAGCCCCAGCATTTT.

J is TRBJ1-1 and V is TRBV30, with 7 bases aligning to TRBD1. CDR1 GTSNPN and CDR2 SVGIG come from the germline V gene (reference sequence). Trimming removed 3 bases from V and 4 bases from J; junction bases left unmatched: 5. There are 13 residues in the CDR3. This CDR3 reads CAWRDTGVTEAFF. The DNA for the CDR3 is TGTGCCTGGAGAGATACAGGGGTCACTGAAGCTTTCTTT.

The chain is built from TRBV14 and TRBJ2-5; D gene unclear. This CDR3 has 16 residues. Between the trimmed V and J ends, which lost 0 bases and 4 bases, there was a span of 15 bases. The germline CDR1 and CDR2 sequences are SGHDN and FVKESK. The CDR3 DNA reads TGTGCCAGCAGCCAAGATAGTCGCTACAGTCGAGAGACCCAGTACTTC. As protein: CASSQDSRYSRETQYF.

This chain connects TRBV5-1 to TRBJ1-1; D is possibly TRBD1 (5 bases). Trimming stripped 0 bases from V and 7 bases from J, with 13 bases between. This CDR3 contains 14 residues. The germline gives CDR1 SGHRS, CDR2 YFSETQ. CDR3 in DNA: TGCGCCAGCAGCTTGGCTAGGGGTGAGGTTGAAGCTTTCTTT. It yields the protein CASSLARGEVEAFF. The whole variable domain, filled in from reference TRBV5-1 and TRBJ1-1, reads KAGVTQTPRYLIKTRGQQVTLSCSPISGHRSVSWYQQTPGQGLQFLFEYFSETQRNKGNFPGRFSGRQFSNSRSEMNVSTLELGDSALYLCASSLARGEVEAFFGQGTRLTVV.

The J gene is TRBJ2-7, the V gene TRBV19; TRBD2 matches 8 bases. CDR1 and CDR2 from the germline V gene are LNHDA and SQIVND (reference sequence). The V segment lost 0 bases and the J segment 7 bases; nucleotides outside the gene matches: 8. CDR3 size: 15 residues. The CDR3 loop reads CASSIDPAGEGEQYF. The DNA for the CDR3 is TGTGCCAGTAGTATAGATCCAGCGGGGGAGGGTGAGCAGTACTTC.

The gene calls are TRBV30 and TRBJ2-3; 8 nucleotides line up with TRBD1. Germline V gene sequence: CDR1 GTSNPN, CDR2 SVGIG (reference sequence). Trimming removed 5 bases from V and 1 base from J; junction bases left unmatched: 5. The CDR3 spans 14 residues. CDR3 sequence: CAWEKTGGTDTQYF. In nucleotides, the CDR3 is TGTGCCTGGGAAAAGACAGGGGGCACAGATACGCAGTATTTT.